The entry below describes one T cell receptor beta chain. This sample was taken from a study of blood T cell repertoires in COVID-19. About the study: Collection of acute and convalescent COVID-19 samples took place in the United States, Italy and Spain. Sample material is recorded as cDNA or gDNA derived from T cells, B-cell-depleted T cells, or PBMCs.

Per the original methods: Reference gene primer amplification gave estimated nucleated cell counts. Produced via immunoSEQ multiplex PCR; TCRdb's table is partial and in-frame only. The V and J calls and the clone size are those of that table, but D and trimming were determined from the DNA. The table lists 45,000 to 55,000 clones, over 65% of them singletons. The receptor's source is a human donor in a cohort sampled during active COVID-19. Sequenced: peripheral blood.

This CDR3 is CASSLSLSGANVLTF. In nucleotides, the CDR3 is TGTGCCAGCAGCTTATCTCTCTCTGGGGCCAACGTCCTGACTTTC. This chain links TRBV7-2 with TRBJ2-6, with D hard to call. The CDR3 contains 15 residues. CDR1 is SGHTA, CDR2 FQGNSA, per germline. Deletions cut 2 bases from V and 0 bases from J, with 5 bases between.